This T cell receptor beta chain was identified during a study of control samples from healthy donors and cancer patients. The repertoire was sequenced with immunoSEQ multiplex PCR; TCRdb's copy has only in-frame clones and lacks some. The data hold about 130,000 clones, with about 95% observed a single time. V lost 0 bases and J lost 5, with 17 bases in between. Germline assignment: CDR1 LGHDT and CDR2 YNNKEL (reference sequence). This CDR3 contains 16 residues. Source material: PBMCs. V gene TRBV3-1 (or the pseudogene TRBV3-2) combines with J gene TRBJ2-7; no clear D. This clonotype was sampled from a man in his 60s with colorectal cancer. The CDR3 region has the DNA TGTGCCAGCAGCCAAGATCAGGAGCTAAGGACCCACGAGCAGTACTTC. Its protein is CASSQDQELRTHEQYF.